These T cell receptor beta chains were read from a single sample in a study of long-term antiretroviral therapy in people with HIV. Profiled with immunoSEQ multiplex PCR; TCRdb holds only in-frame clones, not every one. The sample has about 28,000 clones, roughly 84% seen once; the top ten hold 6.2%. The material was unsorted PBMCs, obtained 0.4 years after starting antiretroviral therapy. The receptor set was obtained from a man aged 18 to 35 with HIV. Both conserved end residues are part of each CDR3. Fields, in order: J gene, CDR3 length, V gene, CDR3 protein.

j_gene: TRBJ1-2
len: 15
v_gene: TRBV21-1
CDR3aa: CASSMGPQGARGYTF

j_gene: TRBJ2-1
len: 16
v_gene: TRBV9
CDR3aa: CASSAQTGSSYNEQFF

j_gene: TRBJ2-2
len: 15
v_gene: TRBV5-4
CDR3aa: CASSLSLGGGGELFF

j_gene: TRBJ2-5
len: 14
v_gene: TRBV2
CDR3aa: CASSAGPREETQYF

j_gene: TRBJ2-1
len: 16
v_gene: TRBV5-4
CDR3aa: CASSLDSGGSYNEQFF

j_gene: TRBJ2-2
len: 15
v_gene: TRBV9
CDR3aa: CASSVGLWGTGELFF

j_gene: TRBJ1-2
len: 13
v_gene: TRBV19
CDR3aa: CASRSQGAFGYTF

j_gene: TRBJ1-1
len: 13
v_gene: TRBV6-6
CDR3aa: CASRTGSFTEAFF

j_gene: TRBJ1-1
len: 14
v_gene: TRBV9
CDR3aa: CASSVSGSNTEAFF

j_gene: TRBJ2-2
len: 16
v_gene: TRBV28
CDR3aa: CASSSPGQGHDGELFF

j_gene: TRBJ2-6
len: 15
v_gene: TRBV19
CDR3aa: CASSMRQAGANVLTF

j_gene: TRBJ1-4
len: 15
v_gene: TRBV4-1
CDR3aa: CASAVSPATNEKLFF

j_gene: TRBJ1-1
len: 14
v_gene: TRBV4-1
CDR3aa: CASSQVSLDTEAFF

j_gene: TRBJ1-1
len: 17
v_gene: TRBV19
CDR3aa: CASSMGPRQGLNTEAFF

j_gene: TRBJ1-2
len: 14
v_gene: TRBV28
CDR3aa: CASSFRDRGAGYTF

j_gene: TRBJ1-1
len: 15
v_gene: TRBV5-1
CDR3aa: CASSLARGGNTEAFF

j_gene: TRBJ1-2
len: 13
v_gene: TRBV4-2
CDR3aa: CASSQAEGGGYTF

j_gene: TRBJ2-7
len: 15
v_gene: TRBV10-2
CDR3aa: CASRDPGDVSYEQYF

j_gene: TRBJ1-1
len: 12
v_gene: TRBV7-9
CDR3aa: CASSPGGTEAFF

j_gene: TRBJ1-1
len: 17
v_gene: TRBV11-2
CDR3aa: CASSLDVLEGGNTEAFF

j_gene: TRBJ2-2
len: 14
v_gene: TRBV7-2
CDR3aa: CASSTGSYTGELFF

j_gene: TRBJ2-2
len: 15
v_gene: TRBV4-3
CDR3aa: CASSQEEGGTGELFF

j_gene: TRBJ2-7
len: 15
v_gene: TRBV5-8
CDR3aa: CASSLAGTASYEQYF

j_gene: TRBJ2-7
len: 15
v_gene: TRBV13
CDR3aa: CASSSPGGRGREQYF

j_gene: TRBJ1-3
len: 14
v_gene: TRBV6-6
CDR3aa: CASSTPASGNTIYF